The next 21 T cell receptor beta chains were all read from a single sample in a study of blood T cell repertoires in COVID-19. The protocol was immunoSEQ multiplex PCR, while the TCRdb copy is restricted to in-frame clones and leaves out a portion. Among roughly 230,000 clones listed, 89% were seen once. The sequenced sample was PBMCs or T cells enriched from blood (not recorded which). The receptors come from a woman between 25 and 40 years old with acute COVID-19.

V usage is TRBV6-5 and J usage is TRBJ2-1, with 9 bases identical to TRBD1. The J segment lost 3 bases and the V segment lost 4 bases, leaving 4 bases of the junction unmatched. Germline V lookup: CDR1 MNHEY, CDR2 SVGAGI. This CDR3 comprises 15 residues. This CDR3 reads CASSWGTGNYNEQFF. DNA of the CDR3: TGTGCCAGCAGTTGGGGGACAGGGAACTACAATGAGCAGTTCTTC.

The CDR3 DNA follows: TGTGCCAGCAGCTTGGAGGGCGCGGGGGGACGTTACAATGAGCAGTTCTTC. It is translated as CASSLEGAGGRYNEQFF. The chain joins TRBV5-4 to TRBJ2-1; 8 bases fit TRBD2. Germline values: CDR1 SGHNT, CDR2 YYREEE (reference sequence). The CDR3 consists of 17 residues. The V segment lost 0 bases and the J segment 4 bases; nucleotides outside the gene matches: 9. Filled out from reference TRBV5-4 and TRBJ2-1, the complete variable domain reads ETGVTQSPTHLIKTRGQQVTLRCSSQSGHNTVSWYQQALGQGPQFIFQYYREEENGRGNFPPRFSGLQFPNYSSELNVNALELDDSALYLCASSLEGAGGRYNEQFFGPGTRLTVL.

The CDR3 DNA reads as TGTGCCAGTAGTCCAAGGGCGGGGAAAGAGACCCAGTACTTC. Translated: CASSPRAGKETQYF. The rearrangement uses TRBV19 and TRBJ2-5; TRBD2 is a possible D gene (6 bases). Germline loops: CDR1 LNHDA, CDR2 SQIVND (reference sequence). Trimming removed 5 bases at V and 3 bases at J, with 13 bases between. The CDR3 loop spans 14 amino acids. Full variable domain (missing parts from reference TRBV19 and TRBJ2-5): DGGITQSPKYLFRKEGQNVTLSCEQNLNHDAMYWYRQDPGQGLRLIYYSQIVNDFQKGDIAEGYSVSREKKESFPLTVTSAQKNPTAFYLCASSPRAGKETQYFGPGTRLLVL.

The chain has TRBV5-1 and TRBJ1-4; a weak D match, TRBD1 (6 bases). Per germline, CDR1 SGHRS and CDR2 YFSETQ. Trimming removed 4 bases at V and 3 bases at J, with 10 bases between. The CDR3 totals 14 residues. The CDR3 region has the DNA TGCGCCAGCAGCGGTGGACAGTCTAATGAAAAACTGTTTTTT. This translates into CASSGGQSNEKLFF.

The chain joins TRBV5-3 to TRBJ1-2, with a possible D match to TRBD1 (6 bases). TRBV5-3 is reported as an ORF; its role is uncertain. The CDR3 extends over 15 amino acids. The V gene lost 3 bases and the J gene lost 3 bases, with 15 bases spanning the gap. The CDR3 coding sequence is TGTGCCAGAAGCTCATCAGGGGCCCGTGACTATGGCTACACCTTC. Its translation: CARSSSGARDYGYTF.

The chain is built from TRBV21-1 and TRBJ1-2. TRBV21-1 is tagged as a pseudogene. This CDR3 contains 12 residues. Here the CDR3 DNA reads TGTGCCAGCATCTCGGGGGAGGATGGCTACACCTTC. Protein: CASISGEDGYTF.

The chain carries TRBV5-1 and TRBJ1-6; tentative D call: TRBD1 (6 bases). Germline loops: CDR1 SGHRS, CDR2 YFSETQ. V was shortened by 3 bases and J by 2 bases, with 12 bases between the two germline ends. The CDR3 spans 16 residues. CDR3 coding DNA: TGCGCCAGCAGCTCTACAGGGTCAACCTATAATTCACCCCTCCACTTT. This gives the protein CASSSTGSTYNSPLHF.

This CDR3 is CASSFTGGDNYGYTF. Written as DNA, the CDR3 is TGTGCCAGCAGCTTTACAGGGGGGGATAACTATGGCTACACCTTC. The rearrangement joins TRBV7-9 to TRBJ1-2; 8 nucleotides line up with TRBD1. Germline V gene data show CDR1 as SEHNR and CDR2 as FQNEAQ (reference sequence). Unmatched junction bases numbered 4, after V lost 3 bases and J lost 1 base. The CDR3 totals 15 residues.

CDR3 sequence (DNA): TGTGCCAGCAGTGAGGCCCAAGTTGCCCAGCCCCAGCATTTT. This translates into CASSEAQVAQPQHF. This chain links TRBV2 with TRBJ1-5; D ambiguous. Germline V CDR1 and CDR2: SNHLY, FYNNEI. Trimming removed 3 bases at V and 7 bases at J, with 13 bases between. The CDR3 consists of 14 residues.

This clone was counted a single time. This chain joins TRBV7-9 and TRBJ1-6, with TRBD1 matching 10 bases. The J segment lost 10 bases and the V segment lost 6 bases, leaving 9 bases of the junction unmatched. From germline, CDR1 is SEHNR and CDR2 FQNEAQ (reference sequence). This CDR3 spans 15 amino acids. The CDR3 here is CASRIGTGEISPLHF. In DNA, the CDR3 is TGTGCCAGCAGAATCGGGACAGGGGAGATCTCACCCCTCCACTTT.

This clone was counted once. The gene calls are TRBV5-4 and TRBJ1-1; 12 bases are shared with TRBD1. Trimming cost V 5 bases and J 3 bases; bases outside gene matches: 11. The germline V gene has CDR1 SGHNT and CDR2 YYREEE (reference sequence). The CDR3 is made up of 17 amino acids. Written as DNA, the CDR3 is TGTGCCAGCAGTTCTTCCGGGACAGGGGGCAAGTACACTGAAGCTTTCTTT. Its protein is CASSSSGTGGKYTEAFF.

In its sample, this clone was seen once. The rearrangement uses TRBV6-5 and TRBJ2-7; possible D gene TRBD1, 5 bases. Trimming pared 7 bases from V and 0 bases from J, leaving 7 bases between. Germline V gene data show CDR1 as MNHEY and CDR2 as SVGAGI. The CDR3 runs to 12 residues. The CDR3 loop is CASTGNSYEQYF. The CDR3 coding sequence is TGTGCCAGCACAGGGAACTCCTACGAGCAGTACTTC.

This chain joins TRBV3-1 (or the pseudogene TRBV3-2) and TRBJ2-1, with TRBD2 identical over 8 bases. The CDR3 spans 16 residues. CDR1 and CDR2 from the germline V gene are LGHDT and YNNKEL (reference sequence). The V and J ends lost 1 base and 2 bases, in that order; junction bases with no gene match: 4. The CDR3 spells CASSQVSGAPYNEQFF. For the CDR3, the DNA is TGTGCCAGCAGCCAAGTTAGCGGGGCCCCCTACAATGAGCAGTTCTTC.

The rearrangement joins TRBV6-5 to TRBJ1-1; 8 bases line up with TRBD1. The length of the CDR3 is 14 residues. Germline CDR1 reads MNHEY; CDR2 reads SVGAGI. Trimming cost V 7 bases and J 5 bases; bases outside gene matches: 9. CDR3 region: CASTATGVGTEAFF. CDR3 nucleotides: TGTGCCAGCACCGCGACAGGGGTCGGGACTGAAGCTTTCTTT.

The chain links TRBV6-5 to TRBJ1-5; 9 positions match TRBD1. Trimming removed 5 bases from V and 5 bases from J; junction bases left unmatched: 7. Per the germline V gene, CDR1 is MNHEY and CDR2 is SVGAGI. CDR3 length: 15 amino acids. CDR3 residues: CASSIGQGTYQPQHF. The CDR3 DNA follows: TGTGCCAGCAGTATTGGACAGGGGACTTATCAGCCCCAGCATTTT.

As concerns this clone: The junction and the germline gene differ at one end; a read error may be behind it. The chain is built from TRBV6-1 and TRBJ1-2; 7 bases are shared with TRBD1. CDR1 and CDR2 (germline): MNHNS, SASEGT. The CDR3 is made up of 13 amino acids. For the CDR3, the DNA is TGTGCCAGCAGGGAAGACAGGGTCTATGGCTACACCTTC. It yields the protein CASREDRVYGYTF.

The V gene is TRBV9, the J gene TRBJ1-5, with D maybe TRBD1 (5 bases). Trimming removed 0 bases from V and 7 bases from J, with 11 bases in between. This CDR3 region has 14 residues. Germline lookup yields CDR1 SGDLS and CDR2 YYNGEE. CDR3 DNA sequence: TGTGCCAGCAGCGTAGGTGGGGAGGGGCAGCCCCAGCATTTT. Its translation is CASSVGGEGQPQHF.

This sequence joins TRBV4-1 and TRBJ1-1; TRBD1 is a possible D gene (5 bases). The V gene's germline CDR1 is MGHRA and CDR2 YSYEKL. V lost 5 bases and J 6 bases, leaving 19 bases between the germline ends. The CDR3 loop spans 15 amino acids. The DNA for the CDR3 is TGCGCCAGCAGCACCTCAGGGTCCCCCTACTCTGAAGCTTTCTTT. Amino acids: CASSTSGSPYSEAFF.

The chain recombines TRBV5-6 with TRBJ1-3; 8 nucleotides agree with TRBD1. The CDR3 is made up of 16 amino acids. Per germline, CDR1 SGHDT and CDR2 YYEEEE. V trimming: 4 bases; J trimming: 0 bases; junction bases outside the gene matches: 6. The DNA for the CDR3 is TGTGCCAGCAGCGAAGGGACAGGCAGCTCTGGAAACACCATATATTTT. Residues: CASSEGTGSSGNTIYF.

The genes are TRBV18 and TRBJ2-7, with TRBD1 as a possible D gene (6 bases). V dropped 5 bases and J dropped 1 base, with 15 bases sitting between them. CDR3 length: 15 amino acids. From germline, CDR1 is KGHSH and CDR2 LQKENI. CDR3 coding DNA: TGTGCCAGCTCAACCTCGACAGGTGGGTCCTACGAGCAGTACTTC. As protein: CASSTSTGGSYEQYF.

This rearrangement joins TRBV19 to TRBJ1-6; D perhaps matches TRBD1 (5 bases). The CDR3 has 16 amino acids. The germline V gene has CDR1 LNHDA and CDR2 SQIVND (reference sequence). With 6 bases removed from V and 9 bases from J, the gap between germline ends came to 21 bases. CDR3 amino acids: CASSLSGNDFPSPLHF. Written as DNA, the CDR3 is TGTGCCAGTAGCTTATCAGGGAACGACTTCCCTTCACCCCTCCACTTT.